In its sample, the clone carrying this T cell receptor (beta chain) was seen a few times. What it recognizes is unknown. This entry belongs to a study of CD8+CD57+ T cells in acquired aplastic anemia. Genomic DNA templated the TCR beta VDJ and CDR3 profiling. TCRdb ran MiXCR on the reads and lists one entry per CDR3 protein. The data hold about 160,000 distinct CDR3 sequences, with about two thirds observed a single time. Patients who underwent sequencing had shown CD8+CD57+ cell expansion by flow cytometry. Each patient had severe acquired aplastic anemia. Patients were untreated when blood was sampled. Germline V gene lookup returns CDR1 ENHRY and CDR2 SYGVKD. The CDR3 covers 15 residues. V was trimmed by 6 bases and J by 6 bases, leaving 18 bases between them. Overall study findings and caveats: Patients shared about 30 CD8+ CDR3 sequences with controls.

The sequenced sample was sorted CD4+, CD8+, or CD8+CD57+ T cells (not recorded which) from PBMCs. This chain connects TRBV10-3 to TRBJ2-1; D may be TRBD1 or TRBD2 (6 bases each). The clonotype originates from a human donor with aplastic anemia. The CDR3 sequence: CAISGGDRSGNEQFF. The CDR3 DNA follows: TGTGCCATCAGCGGGGGAGACAGGTCTGGCAATGAGCAGTTCTTC.